What follows are 20 T cell receptor beta chains derived from one specimen sequenced in a study of CD8 T cells in ankylosing spondylitis. Study outcomes and limitations: Apparently characteristic of ankylosing spondylitis blood was a TCR beta motif (about 8 highly homologous variants).

TCRdb itself ran the 5' RACE reads through MiXCR, one entry per CDR3 protein. The table shows around 130,000 distinct CDR3 sequences, with 15% to 20% occurring only once. Their recognized antigens are unknown. Sequencing was carried out using blood, either unsorted or a sorted T cell fraction (not recorded which). All receptors derive from a male donor with ankylosing spondylitis.

The chain is built from TRBV6-2 or TRBV6-3 and TRBJ2-3; 8 nucleotides align to TRBD2. The CDR3 has 20 amino acids. Trimming took 4 bases from V and 2 from J; bases not matched to a gene: 20. The germline V gene has CDR1 MNHEY and CDR2 SVGEGT. The CDR3 is CASSSPIAGNTLRTTDTQYF. In DNA, the CDR3 is TGTGCCAGCAGTTCCCCCATAGCGGGAAATACCTTACGAACCACAGATACGCAGTATTTT.

This clonotype was picked up a small number of times. V gene TRBV4-2 combines with J gene TRBJ2-1, with D tentatively TRBD2 (6 bases). The ends were cut back, 4 bases at V and 10 bases at J, with 26 bases in the middle. The germline V gene encodes CDR1 LGHNA and CDR2 YNFKEQ. CDR3 length: 17 residues. In DNA form, the CDR3 reads TGTGCCAGCAGCCCCAAAAGCGGGCCCGGGGTCATGGGGGAGCAGTTCTTC. This sequence encodes CASSPKSGPGVMGEQFF.

This clonotype has at least ten counts. The rearrangement uses TRBV12-3 or TRBV12-4 and TRBJ2-3; possible D gene TRBD2, 6 bases. There are 16 residues in the CDR3. With 3 bases removed from V and 4 bases from J, the gap between germline ends came to 17 bases. CDR3 sequence reads: CASSLFLGLGADTQYF. CDR3 bases: TGTGCCAGCAGTTTGTTCCTGGGACTTGGCGCAGATACGCAGTATTTT.

This clonotype showed up just a few times. This sequence joins TRBV20-1 and TRBJ2-7; D is perhaps TRBD2 (5 bases). This CDR3 has 14 residues. Per the germline V gene, CDR1 is DFQATT and CDR2 is SNEGSKA (reference sequence). Trimming removed 0 bases from V and 0 bases from J, with 9 bases in between. As DNA, the CDR3 is TGCAGTGCTAGAGATCTTGGGAGCTCCTACGAGCAGTACTTC. Its protein product is CSARDLGSSYEQYF.

This clonotype came up many times. The V gene is TRBV10-3, the J gene TRBJ1-1, with D tentatively TRBD1 (5 bases). The V end was cut by 3 bases, the J end by 4 bases, with 18 bases between. The CDR3 has 16 residues. Germline CDR1 is ENHRY and CDR2 is SYGVKD. The CDR3 protein is CAISDYFRGAVTEAFF. In DNA, the CDR3 is TGTGCCATCAGTGATTATTTCCGGGGCGCCGTCACTGAAGCTTTCTTT.

Here the CDR3 reads CASSLSRGSGQPQHF. The CDR3 DNA is TGTGCCAGCAGCTTGAGCAGGGGATCGGGACAGCCCCAGCATTTT. The rearrangement uses TRBV5-5 and TRBJ1-5; maybe TRBD1 (6 bases). V lost 1 base, J lost 7 bases, and 15 bases lay in between. Germline lookup yields CDR1 SGHKS and CDR2 YYEKEE (reference sequence). CDR3 length: 15 amino acids.

The chain has TRBV6-1 and TRBJ2-2, with no clear D. V lost 0 bases and J lost 4, with 9 bases in between. The CDR3 contains 15 residues. Germline CDR1 and CDR2: MNHNS and SASEGT. CDR3: CASSEAAGPTGELFF. As DNA, the CDR3 is TGTGCCAGCAGTGAAGCGGCAGGCCCCACCGGGGAGCTGTTTTTT.

This sequence joins TRBV7-9 and TRBJ2-1; D not certain. The germline V gene encodes CDR1 SEHNR and CDR2 FQNEAQ (reference sequence). V lost 1 base, J lost 7 bases, and 14 bases lay in between. This CDR3 spans 15 amino acids. The CDR3 region is CASSLVTSPRNEQFF. DNA of the CDR3: TGTGCCAGCAGCTTAGTAACGAGTCCGCGAAATGAGCAGTTCTTC.

This clonotype has only a few counts. The genes are TRBV12-3 or TRBV12-4 and TRBJ2-7; the D gene is possibly TRBD2 (5 bases). The CDR3 sequence is 13 residues long. V lost 3 bases to trimming and J lost 9 bases, with 15 bases between them. CDR3 loop: CASSFSREQGQYF. CDR3 bases: TGTGCCAGCAGTTTTTCTCGGGAACAAGGGCAGTACTTC.

In this sample, this clonotype turned up a few times. This sequence joins TRBV27 and TRBJ2-7; 9 bases map to TRBD1. Germline values: CDR1 MNHEY, CDR2 SMNVEV (reference sequence). CDR3 size: 16 residues. V was pared by 5 bases and J by 5 bases, with 13 bases of the junction left unmatched. The CDR3 nucleotides read TGTGCCAGCAGTCACTATAAGGACAGGGGTGGCGACGAGCAGTACTTC. Translating gives CASSHYKDRGGDEQYF.

The genes are TRBV7-9 and TRBJ2-6; the D is unclear. Germline lookup yields CDR1 SEHNR and CDR2 FQNEAQ (reference sequence). V was pared by 9 bases and J by 3 bases, with 12 bases between. This CDR3 has 14 residues. CDR3 nucleotide sequence: TGTGCCAGTAGGTTTGGCGGTGGGGCCAACGTCCTGACTTTC. Translation gives CASRFGGGANVLTF.

This clonotype was found many times. The junction departs from germline at one end; a sequencing error may be responsible. This chain joins TRBV5-1 and TRBJ1-1; no reliable D call. Germline CDR1 SGHRS, CDR2 YFSETQ. The CDR3 extends over 12 amino acids. DNA for the CDR3: TGTGCCAGCAGTTTAGCGAACACTGAAGCTTTCTTT. This encodes CASSLANTEAFF.

This clonotype occurred a few times. The gene calls are TRBV3-1 and TRBJ2-2, with TRBD1 matching 7 bases. The CDR3 loop spans 15 amino acids. The V and J ends lost 4 bases and 7 bases, in that order; junction bases with no gene match: 9. Per the germline V gene, CDR1 is LGHDT and CDR2 is YNNKEL (reference sequence). For the CDR3, the DNA is TGTGCCAGCAGCCCACGACAGGGCGCTGACGGGGAGCTGTTTTTT. It yields the protein CASSPRQGADGELFF. The variable domain in full, completed from reference TRBV3-1 and TRBJ2-2, reads DTAVSQTPKYLVTQMGNDKSIKCEQNLGHDTMYWYKQDSKKFLKIMFSYNNKELIINETVPNRFSPKSPDKAHLNLHINSLELGDSAVYFCASSPRQGADGELFFGEGSRLTVL.

This clonotype has only a few counts. The rearrangement uses TRBV12-3 or TRBV12-4 and TRBJ2-1, with D possibly matching TRBD1 (6 bases). V lost 6 bases to trimming and J lost 6 bases, with 18 bases between them. The CDR3 runs 15 residues. As DNA, the CDR3 is TGTGCCAGCAGCCCTGCCTGGGGGCACCTCAATGAGCAGTTCTTC. Its protein is CASSPAWGHLNEQFF.

The chain combines TRBV28 with TRBJ2-3; D possibly corresponds to TRBD1 (6 bases). The CDR3 has 14 amino acids. V lost 5 bases, J lost 4 bases, and 13 bases lay in between. Germline values: CDR1 MDHEN, CDR2 SYDVKM. The DNA of the CDR3 is TGTGCCAGCAGTGGCAGGGGTGGAGCAGATACGCAGTATTTT. Protein sequence: CASSGRGGADTQYF. Based on the CDR3 plus reference TRBV28 and TRBJ2-3, the full variable domain is DVKVTQSSRYLVKRTGEKVFLECVQDMDHENMFWYRQDPGLGLRLIYFSYDVKMKEKGDIPEGYSVSREKKERFSLILESASTNQTSMYLCASSGRGGADTQYFGPGTRLTVL.

This clonotype occurred a few times. The rearrangement uses TRBV7-9 and TRBJ2-7, with 7 bases that match TRBD1. The CDR3 has 13 amino acids. Germline V lookup: CDR1 SEHNR, CDR2 FQNEAQ (reference sequence). With V trimmed by 4 bases and J by 3 bases, 3 bases remained unmatched. This chain's CDR3 is CASSSTGIYEQYF. CDR3 nucleotides: TGTGCCAGCAGCTCGACAGGGATCTACGAGCAGTACTTC. The variable domain in full, completed from reference TRBV7-9 and TRBJ2-7, reads DTGVSQNPRHKITKRGQNVTFRCDPISEHNRLYWYRQTLGQGPEFLTYFQNEAQLEKSRLLSDRFSAERPKGSFSTLEIQRTEQGDSAMYLCASSSTGIYEQYFGPGTRLTVT.

V is TRBV27 and J is TRBJ1-1; D call uncertain. Germline-derived CDR1 and CDR2 are MNHEY and SMNVEV (reference sequence). V lost 4 bases and J 0 bases, leaving 15 bases between the germline ends. CDR3 length equals 16 residues. The CDR3 DNA reads as TGTGCCAGCAGTTCAACAACCTCTGGACTGAACACTGAAGCTTTCTTT. This encodes CASSSTTSGLNTEAFF.

J is TRBJ2-5 and V is TRBV4-3; TRBD1 matches at 9 bases. CDR1 LGHNA and CDR2 YSLEER come from the germline V gene. The CDR3 is made up of 17 amino acids. Trimming took 3 bases from V and 6 from J; bases not matched to a gene: 14. CDR3 residues: CASSQAYRDRVSKTQYF. As DNA, the CDR3 is TGCGCCAGCAGCCAGGCCTACCGGGACAGGGTTTCGAAGACCCAGTACTTC.

This sequence joins TRBV6-5 and TRBJ2-2, with D possibly being TRBD1 or TRBD2 (6 bases each). Trimming pared 2 bases from V and 7 bases from J, leaving 8 bases between. This CDR3 is built from 13 residues. Germline CDR1 MNHEY, CDR2 SVGAGI. The CDR3 region is CASSYGGGGELFF. DNA of the CDR3: TGTGCCAGCAGTTACGGAGGGGGCGGGGAGCTGTTTTTT.

The rearrangement links TRBV7-9 to TRBJ2-1, with D possibly being TRBD1 (7 bases). Trimming took 3 bases from V and 3 from J, leaving 12 bases between them. CDR1 SEHNR and CDR2 FQNEAQ come from the germline V gene (reference sequence). The CDR3 has 15 residues. CDR3 in DNA: TGTGCCAGCAGCTTGCGGGACAGTTACTACAATGAGCAGTTCTTC. Translated: CASSLRDSYYNEQFF.